These T cell receptor beta chains were read from a single sample in a study of cytomegalovirus exposure and HLA in healthy donors. Profiled with immunoSEQ multiplex PCR; TCRdb holds only in-frame clones, not every one. The sample comprises 150,000 to 200,000 clones, less than 85% of which are singletons, and 1.5% rests with the top ten. The sequenced material came from PBMCs. These receptors came from a girl aged 10 to 17 in good health and CMV-seropositive. Each CDR3 is given with its conserved first and last residue. Fields, in order: D gene, J gene, V gene, clone size, CDR3 DNA, CDR3 protein. A D gene is named only where the DNA matches it firmly. Some rows have no size entry. The others give once, few or many, or a class for an expanded clone.

-	TRBJ1-6	TRBV10-3	-	TGTGCCATCAGTGGGAGTGGGCCCCTCCACTTT	CAISGSGPLHF
-	TRBJ2-7	TRBV11-3	-	TGTGCCAGCAGCCAAGCACGAAACTACGAGCAGTACTTC	CASSQARNYEQYF
-	TRBJ2-5	TRBV14	few	TGTGCCAGCAGCCTGCGACAGAAAGAGACCCAGTACTTC	CASSLRQKETQYF
TRBD1	TRBJ1-2	TRBV10-3	few	TGTGCCATCAGTCGCGCCCGGACAGGCGATACTAACTATGGCTACACCTTC	CAISRARTGDTNYGYTF
TRBD1	TRBJ1-2	TRBV7-9	-	TGTGCCAGCAGCCTAACCAACACCCCCGACAGGGCAGCTGGCTACACCTTC	CASSLTNTPDRAAGYTF
-	TRBJ2-7	TRBV5-4	once	TGTGCCAGCAGCTCGACCCAAGGGGCTATCTACGAGCAGTACTTC	CASSSTQGAIYEQYF
-	TRBJ2-3	TRBV27	-	TGTGCCAGCATGGAGTGGCCCACTAACACAGATACGCAGTATTTT	CASMEWPTNTDTQYF
TRBD1	TRBJ2-7	TRBV5-1	-	TGCGCCAGCAGTCGAACAGGGGACGAGCAGTACTTC	CASSRTGDEQYF
TRBD2	TRBJ2-3	TRBV4-1	-	TGCGCCAGCAGCCAACCCCTATTAGCGGGGGGGCCGGGAGATACGCAGTATTTT	CASSQPLLAGGPGDTQYF
TRBD1	TRBJ2-2	TRBV11-2	-	TGTGCCAGCAGATCCGGGACAGAGAACACCGGGGAGCTGTTTTTT	CASRSGTENTGELFF
TRBD1	TRBJ1-2	TRBV11-2	-	TGTGCCAGCAGCTTGACAGGGGGAGGGGATGGCTACACCTTC	CASSLTGGGDGYTF
-	TRBJ2-5	TRBV10-3	once	TGTGCCACCGAGGAGGGACAGAGCCAAGAGACCCAGTACTTC	CATEEGQSQETQYF
-	TRBJ2-7	TRBV5-4	few	TGTGCCAGCAGCTTGGCTTGGGGGGTCTCCTACGAGCAGTACTTC	CASSLAWGVSYEQYF